These 20 T cell receptor beta chains came from one sample sequenced in a study of human thymus T cells. The protocol was immunoSEQ multiplex PCR, while the TCRdb copy is restricted to in-frame clones and leaves out a portion. The sample has about 78,000 clones, roughly 97% seen once. Thymus pieces cut out during corrective heart surgery were the tissue that was used. Material: thymus tissue. The receptors originated from a boy under three years old with a congenital heart defect but otherwise immunologically healthy.

The gene calls are TRBV4-2 and TRBJ1-5; D is unresolved. V lost 0 bases and J 2 bases, leaving 5 bases between the germline ends. CDR1 and CDR2 from the germline V gene are LGHNA and YNFKEQ. CDR3 length equals 14 residues. The CDR3 loop is CASSQEHRNQPQHF. As DNA, the CDR3 is TGTGCCAGCAGCCAAGAACACCGCAATCAGCCCCAGCATTTT.

The V call is TRBV9, the J call TRBJ1-5; D gene uncertain. Germline V gives CDR1 SGDLS, CDR2 YYNGEE. V lost 0 bases and J lost 0, with 7 bases in between. The CDR3 runs to 15 residues. The CDR3, as DNA: TGTGCCAGCAGCGTAGGCCCTCTTAGCAATCAGCCCCAGCATTTT. This gives the protein CASSVGPLSNQPQHF.

The chain joins TRBV30 to TRBJ2-1; D could derive from TRBD1 or TRBD2 (5 bases each). Germline V gives CDR1 GTSNPN, CDR2 SVGIG (reference sequence). The V and J ends lost 0 bases and 10 bases respectively, with 10 bases between them. The CDR3 spans 12 residues. This chain's CDR3 is CAWSVPGREQFF. CDR3 DNA sequence: TGTGCCTGGAGTGTCCCGGGGCGCGAGCAGTTCTTC.

The J gene is TRBJ2-5, the V gene TRBV4-2; no definite D call. Germline V gene data show CDR1 as LGHNA and CDR2 as YNFKEQ. CDR3 length: 15 residues. V was clipped by 5 bases and J by 0 bases, with 13 bases between them. Written as DNA, the CDR3 is TGTGCCAGCAGCTTTAACCTACGGAACCAAGAGACCCAGTACTTC. Amino acid sequence: CASSFNLRNQETQYF.

The CDR3 DNA reads as TGTGCCAGCAGCTTTGGGGGGGCTTCCTACAATGAGCAGTTCTTC. It yields the protein CASSFGGASYNEQFF. The J gene is TRBJ2-1, the V gene TRBV5-4, with D perhaps TRBD2 (7 bases). Trimming removed 2 bases at V and 1 base at J, with 10 bases between. CDR3 length equals 15 residues. Germline CDR1 is SGHNT and CDR2 is YYREEE (reference sequence). The full variable domain, with the rest looked up from reference TRBV5-4 and TRBJ2-1, is ETGVTQSPTHLIKTRGQQVTLRCSSQSGHNTVSWYQQALGQGPQFIFQYYREEENGRGNFPPRFSGLQFPNYSSELNVNALELDDSALYLCASSFGGASYNEQFFGPGTRLTVL.

The chain recombines TRBV2 with TRBJ2-7; D unresolved. Germline V gene lookup returns CDR1 SNHLY and CDR2 FYNNEI. The V and J ends lost 7 bases and 3 bases respectively, with 4 bases between them. This CDR3 is built from 10 residues. The CDR3 DNA sequence: TGTGCCAGCAACCGCTACGAGCAGTACTTC. Protein sequence: CASNRYEQYF.

Only one count was recorded for this clone. The chain carries TRBV5-6 and TRBJ1-2, with TRBD1 identical over 9 bases. CDR3 length equals 15 residues. CDR1 is SGHDT, CDR2 YYEEEE, per germline. V lost 3 bases and J lost 0; bases outside the gene matches: 3. The CDR3 DNA sequence: TGTGCCAGCAGCTCGAGGACAGGGGCTAACTATGGCTACACCTTC. Protein product: CASSSRTGANYGYTF.

In its sample, this clone was seen once. The chain employs TRBV19 and TRBJ1-1; no reliable D call. The CDR3 has 16 residues. Trimming pared 3 bases from V and 6 bases from J, leaving 20 bases between. The germline V gene encodes CDR1 LNHDA and CDR2 SQIVND (reference sequence). This chain's CDR3 is CASSIRRWGESSEAFF. CDR3 in DNA: TGTGCCAGTAGTATTCGCCGTTGGGGTGAATCGTCTGAAGCTTTCTTT.

This chain joins TRBV7-9 and TRBJ1-3; tentative D call: TRBD1 (5 bases). The CDR3 runs 15 residues. V was clipped by 3 bases and J by 5 bases, with 14 bases between them. The germline CDR1 and CDR2 sequences are SEHNR and FQNEAQ (reference sequence). The CDR3 nucleotides are TGTGCCAGCAGCTTCCCCGAGGGGTGGAGAAACACCATATATTTT. This codes for CASSFPEGWRNTIYF. Drawing the rest from reference TRBV7-9 and TRBJ1-3, the complete variable domain is DTGVSQNPRHKITKRGQNVTFRCDPISEHNRLYWYRQTLGQGPEFLTYFQNEAQLEKSRLLSDRFSAERPKGSFSTLEIQRTEQGDSAMYLCASSFPEGWRNTIYFGEGSWLTVV.

This chain links TRBV11-2 with TRBJ1-1, with TRBD1 identical over 8 bases. The CDR3 totals 14 residues. J gave up 6 bases and V 2 bases, and 5 bases lay outside the gene matches. Germline lookup yields CDR1 SGHAT and CDR2 FQNNGV. The CDR3 sequence: CASSLPAQGAEAFF. In DNA, the CDR3 is TGTGCCAGCAGCTTACCCGCACAGGGGGCTGAAGCTTTCTTT.

This rearrangement joins TRBV7-6 to TRBJ1-1; D unresolved. V dropped 3 bases and J dropped 0 bases, with 23 bases sitting between them. The germline V gene has CDR1 SGHVS and CDR2 FNYEAQ. This CDR3 is 19 amino acids long. The CDR3: CASSLFPRVPWSMNTEAFF. In nucleotides, the CDR3 is TGTGCCAGCAGCTTGTTCCCCCGGGTTCCTTGGAGTATGAACACTGAAGCTTTCTTT.

This sequence joins TRBV27 and TRBJ2-1; weak D call: TRBD1 (6 bases). The CDR3 extends over 11 amino acids. V dropped 5 bases and J dropped 16 bases, with 15 bases sitting between them. Per germline, CDR1 MNHEY and CDR2 SMNVEV (reference sequence). This chain's CDR3 is CASSQDSNLFF. The DNA for the CDR3 is TGTGCCAGCAGTCAGGACAGTAATCTTTTCTTC.

This chain links TRBV6-4 with TRBJ2-3; 7 positions match TRBD2. This CDR3 has 14 residues. Germline CDR1 reads MRHNA; CDR2 reads SNTAGT. The junction had 2 bases not matched to a gene; V was cut back by 4 bases and J by 1 base. DNA for the CDR3: TGTGCCAGCAGTGTCACTAGCGGCACAGATACGCAGTATTTT. Its protein is CASSVTSGTDTQYF.

The CDR3 loop reads CASKGNTGLGEKLFF. The CDR3 DNA is TGTGCCAGTAAGGGAAATACAGGGCTGGGTGAAAAACTGTTTTTT. The chain joins TRBV19 to TRBJ1-4, with D possibly being TRBD1 (6 bases). The germline gives CDR1 LNHDA, CDR2 SQIVND (reference sequence). The CDR3 has 15 amino acids. V lost 7 bases and J 7 bases, leaving 19 bases between the germline ends.

This rearrangement joins TRBV4-3 to TRBJ2-3, with unresolved D. Germline V gene data show CDR1 as LGHNA and CDR2 as YSLEER. The CDR3 sequence is 17 residues long. Trimming left V 1 base short and J 2 bases short, with 16 bases between. In DNA, the CDR3 is TGCGCCAGCAGCCAAGCACCCCCAGGCCCGAACACAGATACGCAGTATTTT. Encoded protein: CASSQAPPGPNTDTQYF.

The genes are TRBV21-1 and TRBJ1-1; whether TRBD1, the table's D call, matches the DNA was not checked. TRBV21-1 is flagged as a pseudogene. CDR3 length equals 11 residues. CDR3 in amino acids: CASTFTGVAFF. The CDR3 nucleotides are TGTGCCAGCACCTTCACAGGGGTGGCTTTCTTT.

The chain links TRBV10-3 to TRBJ2-3, with D possibly TRBD1 on 6 matching bases. Trimming removed 5 bases at V and 6 bases at J, with 18 bases between. CDR1 ENHRY and CDR2 SYGVKD come from the germline V gene. There are 15 residues in the CDR3. The CDR3 here is CAISLWTVPRDTQYF. DNA for the CDR3: TGTGCCATCAGTCTCTGGACAGTCCCGAGGGATACGCAGTATTTT.

The sample holds one count of this clone. The V gene is TRBV5-5, the J gene TRBJ1-2, with 10 bases matching TRBD1. CDR3 length: 16 amino acids. Germline CDR1 SGHKS, CDR2 YYEKEE (reference sequence). V shed 3 bases, J shed 5 bases, and the junction held 10 bases outside the gene matches. CDR3 sequence (DNA): TGTGCCAGCAGCTGGGATACGACAGGGGGCGGGTATGGCTACACCTTC. Translation gives CASSWDTTGGGYGYTF.

This chain connects TRBV29-1 to TRBJ2-1; 14 bases are a match to TRBD2. Per the germline V gene, CDR1 is SQVTM and CDR2 is ANQGSEA. This CDR3 contains 18 residues. The ends lost 4 bases at V and 5 bases at J; junction bases unmatched: 13. The CDR3 sequence: CSVGLAGGPHRPHNEQFF. DNA for the CDR3: TGCAGCGTTGGACTAGCGGGAGGGCCCCACAGGCCCCACAATGAGCAGTTCTTC.

The chain is built from TRBV11-3 and TRBJ2-1; D not resolved. This CDR3 comprises 14 residues. From germline, CDR1 is SGHNT and CDR2 YENEEA. V lost 0 bases and J lost 2, with 5 bases in between. This CDR3 reads CASSLERTYNEQFF. The CDR3 coding sequence is TGTGCCAGCAGCTTAGAACGGACCTACAATGAGCAGTTCTTC.